This T cell receptor (beta chain) emerged from a study of response to subunit inactivated influenza vaccine. Study-level results: Authors suggested few new T cells are recruited by each seasonal influenza vaccination.

Many counts were recorded for this clonotype. Its antigen is currently unknown. TCRdb re-analysed the RT-PCR reads in MiXCR, keeping a single row per CDR3 protein. The repertoire holds 500,000 to 600,000 distinct CDR3 sequences, 12% seen once, with 9.5% to 13% in the top ten. Germline V gene data show CDR1 as SQVTM and CDR2 as ANQGSEA. The CDR3 has 12 amino acids. V trimming: 5 bases; J trimming: 6 bases; junction bases outside the gene matches: 2. Sequences were derived from PBMCs from blood, sampled on the day of vaccination. This TCR was sampled from a man in his fifties or sixties who received an inactivated influenza vaccine. This sequence joins TRBV29-1 and TRBJ2-1; TRBD2 matches at 9 bases. The CDR3 bases are TGCAGCGTTCAGACTAGCGGCAATGAGCAGTTCTTC. Translation: CSVQTSGNEQFF.